This entry lists 16 T cell receptor beta chains sequenced from one sample in a study of cytomegalovirus exposure and HLA in healthy donors. Clones were sequenced by immunoSEQ multiplex PCR, and TCRdb holds only the in-frame ones, with some missing. Of 100,000 or so clones detected, around 96% appear once; the ten largest clones hold 0.89%. The material sequenced was PBMCs. Receptors were obtained from a woman under 30 in good health and CMV-seronegative.

The genes are TRBV30 and TRBJ2-3; D is perhaps TRBD2 (6 bases). The CDR3 extends over 11 amino acids. In germline, CDR1 is GTSNPN, CDR2 SVGIG (reference sequence). V lost 8 bases and J 4 bases, leaving 10 bases between the germline ends. The CDR3 bases are TGTGCCGGGGGGATGGCAGATACGCAGTATTTT. Residues: CAGGMADTQYF.

This sequence joins TRBV2 and TRBJ2-5; D is unresolved. CDR3 size: 12 residues. Per germline, CDR1 SNHLY and CDR2 FYNNEI. Trimming shortened V by 6 bases and J by 4 bases, and 9 bases separated the two germline ends. In DNA, the CDR3 is TGTGCCAGCAGCCCCGTAGCAGAGACCCAGTACTTC. The encoded protein is CASSPVAETQYF.

The V call is TRBV28, the J call TRBJ2-6; 9 positions match TRBD1. V lost 3 bases to trimming and J lost 3 bases; unmatched junction nucleotides: 6. In germline, CDR1 is MDHEN, CDR2 SYDVKM. The CDR3 extends over 17 amino acids. The chain's CDR3 is CASSLVTGGDGANVLTF. DNA of the CDR3: TGTGCCAGCAGTTTGGTTACAGGGGGCGATGGGGCCAACGTCCTGACTTTC.

The rearrangement uses TRBV7-2 and TRBJ1-3; D uncertain. Germline assignment: CDR1 SGHTA and CDR2 FQGNSA. The V and J ends lost 0 bases and 1 base respectively, with 10 bases between them. This CDR3 contains 16 residues. The CDR3 here is CASSLAYGNSGNTIYF. The CDR3 DNA reads TGTGCCAGCAGCTTAGCGTACGGGAATTCTGGAAACACCATATATTTT.

This chain links TRBV7-6 with TRBJ2-7; 14 bases are a match to TRBD2. CDR1 and CDR2 (germline): SGHVS, FNYEAQ. The CDR3 covers 16 residues. J lost 2 bases, V lost 5 bases, and 5 bases had no gene match. Written as DNA, the CDR3 is TGTGCCAGCAGCCTCAGACTAGCGGGGGGGGCCTACGAGCAGTACTTC. Translating gives CASSLRLAGGAYEQYF.

The rearrangement joins TRBV4-1 to TRBJ2-1, with a tentative D call TRBD2 (5 bases). In germline, CDR1 is MGHRA, CDR2 YSYEKL. V gave up 0 bases and J gave up 3 bases, with 15 bases separating them. CDR3 size: 17 residues. CDR3 sequence: CASSQEPERIYYNEQFF. For the CDR3, the DNA is TGCGCCAGCAGCCAAGAACCTGAGCGGATCTACTACAATGAGCAGTTCTTC.

The chain employs TRBV19 and TRBJ2-7; 8 bases line up with TRBD2. J lost 7 bases, V lost 2 bases, and 7 bases had no gene match. The CDR3 length is 14 residues. Per the germline V gene, CDR1 is LNHDA and CDR2 is SQIVND (reference sequence). The CDR3 loop is CASSITGGPYEQYF. The CDR3 nucleotides are TGTGCCAGTAGTATAACGGGAGGGCCGTATGAGCAGTACTTC.

The genes are TRBV2 and TRBJ1-1; 7 bases fit TRBD1. Germline CDR1 is SNHLY and CDR2 is FYNNEI. Unmatched junction bases numbered 3, after V lost 4 bases and J lost 1 base. This CDR3 comprises 14 residues. CDR3 in DNA: TGTGCCAGCAGTGTACAGGGGCAGAACACTGAAGCTTTCTTT. This translates into CASSVQGQNTEAFF.

The genes are TRBV14 and TRBJ2-2; D may be TRBD1 (6 bases). Trimming took off 2 bases at V and 6 bases at J, with 19 bases between the two ends. Germline CDR1 is SGHDN and CDR2 is FVKESK. CDR3 length equals 17 residues. As DNA, the CDR3 is TGTGCCAGCAGCCAAAGACCTATAATATCAGGGGCCGGGGAGCTGTTTTTT. It encodes CASSQRPIISGAGELFF.

This chain connects TRBV7-2 to TRBJ1-5; no firm D call. The V end lost 2 bases, the J end lost 0 bases, and 5 bases lay between the germline ends. This CDR3 spans 14 amino acids. The germline gives CDR1 SGHTA, CDR2 FQGNSA. CDR3 loop: CASSLSDSNQPQHF. The CDR3 nucleotides read TGTGCCAGCAGCTTAAGCGATAGCAATCAGCCCCAGCATTTT.

The chain links TRBV7-9 to TRBJ2-1; unclear D gene. This CDR3 has 15 residues. Trimming removed 1 base at V and 2 bases at J, with 9 bases between. CDR1 and CDR2 (germline): SEHNR, FQNEAQ (reference sequence). The CDR3: CASSLGALPYNEQFF. CDR3 bases: TGTGCCAGCAGCTTAGGGGCGCTTCCCTACAATGAGCAGTTCTTC.

The chain combines TRBV5-1 with TRBJ2-2, with D possibly TRBD1 on 5 matching bases. V was trimmed by 0 bases and J by 1 base, leaving 7 bases between them. CDR1 is SGHRS, CDR2 YFSETQ, per germline. The CDR3 spans 15 residues. The CDR3 spells CASSLVGQNTGELFF. In DNA, the CDR3 is TGCGCCAGCAGCTTGGTAGGACAGAACACCGGGGAGCTGTTTTTT.

This rearrangement joins TRBV10-3 to TRBJ2-7, with 7 bases identical to TRBD2. The CDR3 runs to 14 residues. V trimming: 4 bases; J trimming: 0 bases; junction bases outside the gene matches: 3. Per the germline V gene, CDR1 is ENHRY and CDR2 is SYGVKD. The CDR3 is CAISAGGGSYEQYF. The CDR3 DNA reads as TGTGCCATCAGTGCTGGCGGGGGCTCCTACGAGCAGTACTTC.

This rearrangement joins TRBV5-1 to TRBJ1-3; no reliable D call. The ends were cut back, 3 bases at V and 0 bases at J, with 13 bases in the middle. The CDR3 has 16 residues. Germline values: CDR1 SGHRS, CDR2 YFSETQ. CDR3 sequence: CASSSTHTVSGNTIYF. CDR3 DNA: TGCGCCAGCAGCTCGACGCATACAGTCTCTGGAAACACCATATATTTT.

V gene TRBV6-6 combines with J gene TRBJ1-3; D gene ambiguous. V lost 5 bases and J 0 bases, leaving 11 bases between the germline ends. The V gene's germline CDR1 is MNHNY and CDR2 SVGAGI (reference sequence). The CDR3 is 15 residues long. CDR3 nucleotide sequence: TGTGCCAGCAGTCGGGGAAGCCGCTCTGGAAACACCATATATTTT. Translation: CASSRGSRSGNTIYF.

CDR3 in DNA: TGTGCCAGCAGCTTTACCCTAGCGGGAGGGGGGGACTCCTACGAGCAGTACTTC. Translation gives CASSFTLAGGGDSYEQYF. The chain is built from TRBV7-9 and TRBJ2-7; 12 nucleotides agree with TRBD2. The CDR3 covers 18 residues. V was clipped by 3 bases and J by 0 bases; unmatched bases: 9. Germline CDR1 is SEHNR and CDR2 is FQNEAQ (reference sequence).